One sample yielded the 32 T cell receptor beta chains listed below, sequenced in a study of control samples from healthy donors and cancer patients. Assay used: immunoSEQ multiplex PCR; TCRdb lists only in-frame clones, some missing. The sample comprises roughly 120,000 clones, over 85% of which are singletons, and 3.6% rests with the top ten. The sample consisted of blood. The receptors originated from a man in his thirties or forties in good health.

The rearrangement links TRBV5-6 to TRBJ1-2; 7 nucleotides line up with TRBD1. The length of the CDR3 is 15 residues. V was pared by 0 bases and J by 7 bases, with 9 bases of the junction left unmatched. Germline CDR1 SGHDT, CDR2 YYEEEE. Written as DNA, the CDR3 is TGTGCCAGCAGCTTGGGTGGGACAGACATGCTTGGCTACACCTTC. Protein product: CASSLGGTDMLGYTF. The full variable domain, rest sourced from reference TRBV5-6 and TRBJ1-2, is DAGVTQSPTHLIKTRGQQVTLRCSPKSGHDTVSWYQQALGQGPQFIFQYYEEEERQRGNFPDRFSGHQFPNYSSELNVNALLLGDSALYLCASSLGGTDMLGYTFGSGTRLTVV.

This clone appeared a single time. V usage is TRBV11-2 and J usage is TRBJ2-5, with 10 positions matching TRBD2. Looked up from germline, CDR1 is SGHAT and CDR2 is FQNNGV. The CDR3 totals 15 residues. V gave up 6 bases and J gave up 5 bases; unmatched junction bases: 9. CDR3 amino acids: CASSSGTSVWETQYF. For the CDR3, the DNA is TGTGCCAGCAGTTCCGGGACTAGCGTATGGGAGACCCAGTACTTC. Together with reference TRBV11-2 and TRBJ2-5, the CDR3 gives the full variable domain: EAGVAQSPRYKIIEKRQSVAFWCNPISGHATLYWYQQILGQGPKLLIQFQNNGVVDDSQLPKDRFSAERLKGVDSTLKIQPAKLEDSAVYLCASSSGTSVWETQYFGPGTRLLVL.

The chain links TRBV6-2 or TRBV6-3 to TRBJ2-3; D gene ambiguous. CDR1 and CDR2 from the germline V gene are MNHEY and SVGEGT. Trimming removed 0 bases at V and 8 bases at J, with 6 bases between. This CDR3 region has 12 residues. The CDR3 coding sequence is TGTGCCAGCAGTTACTCCCGTGGTACGCAGTATTTT. Translation: CASSYSRGTQYF.

The chain joins TRBV10-2 to TRBJ1-3; D remains ambiguous. Germline assignment: CDR1 WSHSY and CDR2 SAAADI. Trimming shortened V by 1 base and J by 0 bases, and 10 bases separated the two germline ends. The CDR3 length is 16 residues. The CDR3 DNA follows: TGCGCCAGCAGTGAGTGGCGGAGTATCTCTGGAAACACCATATATTTT. Its protein product is CASSEWRSISGNTIYF.

This clone showed up just a few times. The rearrangement uses TRBV5-8 and TRBJ1-5; D possibly corresponds to TRBD1 (5 bases). The germline gives CDR1 SGHTS, CDR2 YDEGEE. The CDR3 contains 15 residues. V was pared by 4 bases and J by 0 bases, with 11 bases between. The CDR3 loop is CASSPGGYSNQPQHF. The CDR3 DNA reads TGTGCCAGCAGCCCCGGGGGTTATAGCAATCAGCCCCAGCATTTT.

Remarks on this clone: Other nucleotide sequences in the sample specify the same CDR3. The V call is TRBV6-1, the J call TRBJ1-1; D unresolved. Trimming cost V 2 bases and J 1 base, with 5 bases left between them. The CDR3 has 13 amino acids. Per the germline V gene, CDR1 is MNHNS and CDR2 is SASEGT. The CDR3 sequence is CASSERGNTEAFF. The CDR3 DNA reads TGTGCCAGCAGTGAACGCGGGAACACTGAAGCTTTCTTT.

The chain uses TRBV30 and TRBJ2-2, with a weak D call TRBD1 (5 bases). The germline gives CDR1 GTSNPN, CDR2 SVGIG (reference sequence). This CDR3 comprises 15 residues. With 3 bases removed from V and 1 base from J, the gap between germline ends came to 12 bases. CDR3 nucleotide sequence: TGTGCCTGGAGGCGCCCCGACAGGAACACCGGGGAGCTGTTTTTT. Translated, it gives CAWRRPDRNTGELFF.

The chain links TRBV27 to TRBJ1-3, with unresolved D. Germline values: CDR1 MNHEY, CDR2 SMNVEV (reference sequence). CDR3 length: 14 amino acids. The ends were cut back, 6 bases at V and 0 bases at J, with 9 bases in the middle. The CDR3 nucleotides read TGTGCCAGCAGGTCGATATTCTCTGGAAACACCATATATTTT. Translation: CASRSIFSGNTIYF.

The gene calls are TRBV21-1 and TRBJ2-5. TRBV21-1 is described as a pseudogene. The CDR3 is 17 residues long. Here the CDR3 reads CASSASKPRPPSWTQYF. As DNA, the CDR3 is TGTGCCAGCAGCGCTTCAAAACCGAGACCCCCATCCTGGACCCAGTACTTC.

The chain has TRBV5-1 and TRBJ1-1, with D unclear. Germline assignment: CDR1 SGHRS and CDR2 YFSETQ. Trimming left V 4 bases short and J 1 base short, with 11 bases between. The CDR3 is 14 amino acids. The CDR3: CASSVYGPNTEAFF. CDR3 coding DNA: TGCGCCAGCAGCGTCTATGGACCGAACACTGAAGCTTTCTTT.

This clone has only one observation. The chain links TRBV11-2 to TRBJ2-7; 11 positions agree with TRBD2. CDR1 and CDR2 from the germline V gene are SGHAT and FQNNGV. This CDR3 spans 15 amino acids. Germline trimming cut 4 bases from V and 1 base from J; bases unmatched to any gene: 3. The CDR3 protein is CASSSTSGGSYEQYF. The CDR3 nucleotides read TGTGCCAGCAGCTCAACTAGCGGGGGTTCCTACGAGCAGTACTTC.

J is TRBJ1-3 and V is TRBV4-3; D unresolved. This CDR3 is 18 amino acids long. V was clipped by 0 bases and J by 0 bases, with 15 bases between them. Germline CDR1 is LGHNA and CDR2 is YSLEER. The CDR3 reads CASSQDGVGDLSGNTIYF. As DNA, the CDR3 is TGCGCCAGCAGCCAAGATGGAGTTGGTGACCTCTCTGGAAACACCATATATTTT.

This sequence joins TRBV11-3 and TRBJ1-5; the D gene is possibly TRBD1 (6 bases). The CDR3 loop spans 17 amino acids. The V gene's germline CDR1 is SGHNT and CDR2 YENEEA. Trimming pared 0 bases from V and 3 bases from J, leaving 15 bases between. CDR3 nucleotides: TGTGCCAGCAGCTTAGAACCTCGGGCAGGGGCCAATCAGCCCCAGCATTTT. Encoded protein: CASSLEPRAGANQPQHF.

The V and J genes are TRBV16 and TRBJ1-4; D uncertain. The CDR3 spans 15 residues. In germline, CDR1 is KGHSY, CDR2 FQNENV. V lost 0 bases and J 0 bases, leaving 5 bases between the germline ends. DNA for the CDR3: TGTGCCAGCAGCCAATCACAGACAACTAATGAAAAACTGTTTTTT. This sequence encodes CASSQSQTTNEKLFF. The full variable domain, its missing parts supplied by reference TRBV16 and TRBJ1-4, is GEEVAQTPKHLVRGEGQKAKLYCAPIKGHSYVFWYQQVLKNEFKFLISFQNENVFDETGMPKERFSAKCLPNSPCSLEIQATKLEDSAVYFCASSQSQTTNEKLFFGSGTQLSVL.

The chain recombines TRBV3-1 (or the pseudogene TRBV3-2) with TRBJ2-5; no definite D call. From germline, CDR1 is LGHDT and CDR2 YNNKEL (reference sequence). Trimming took off 3 bases at V and 5 bases at J, with 7 bases between the two ends. There are 12 residues in the CDR3. CDR3 sequence: CASSQLGETQYF. CDR3 sequence (DNA): TGTGCCAGCAGCCAGCTGGGGGAGACCCAGTACTTC.

The chain combines TRBV29-1 with TRBJ2-1; TRBD1 agrees at 7 bases. The CDR3 is 14 residues long. The V and J ends lost 4 bases and 2 bases, in that order; junction bases with no gene match: 5. Germline CDR1 and CDR2: SQVTM and ANQGSEA. The CDR3 here is CSVVRGPPYNEQFF. For the CDR3, the DNA is TGCAGCGTTGTTAGGGGGCCGCCCTACAATGAGCAGTTCTTC.

This clone was seen only once. V usage is TRBV30 and J usage is TRBJ1-1, with 9 bases fitting TRBD1. Germline loops: CDR1 GTSNPN, CDR2 SVGIG (reference sequence). This CDR3 comprises 13 residues. Trimming removed 6 bases from V and 6 bases from J; junction bases left unmatched: 8. The CDR3 is CACSRDRESEAFF. DNA of the CDR3: TGTGCCTGCAGCCGGGACAGGGAGTCTGAAGCTTTCTTT. The full variable domain, completed using reference TRBV30 and TRBJ1-1, is SQTIHQWPATLVQPVGSPLSLECTVEGTSNPNLYWYRQAAGRGLQLLFYSVGIGQISSEVPQNLSASRPQDRQFILSSKKLLLSDSGFYLCACSRDRESEAFFGQGTRLTVV.

The rearrangement uses TRBV4-1 and TRBJ1-1; the D is unclear. V shed 8 bases and J shed 7 bases, with 11 bases lying between them. This CDR3 has 11 amino acids. Germline loops: CDR1 MGHRA, CDR2 YSYEKL. The CDR3 bases are TGCGCCAGCTCCGGGGTGGGTGAAGCTTTCTTT. Protein product: CASSGVGEAFF.

This chain joins TRBV14 and TRBJ1-6, with a possible D match to TRBD1 (6 bases). CDR3 size: 13 residues. V was trimmed by 4 bases and J by 7 bases, leaving 8 bases between them. The germline V gene encodes CDR1 SGHDN and CDR2 FVKESK. The CDR3 region is CASSPRGNSPLHF. The CDR3 coding sequence is TGTGCCAGCAGCCCGAGGGGGAATTCACCCCTCCACTTT. Based on the CDR3 plus reference TRBV14 and TRBJ1-6, the full variable domain is EAGVTQFPSHSVIEKGQTVTLRCDPISGHDNLYWYRRVMGKEIKFLLHFVKESKQDESGMPNNRFLAERTGGTYSTLKVQPAELEDSGVYFCASSPRGNSPLHFGNGTRLTVT.

This rearrangement joins TRBV27 to TRBJ1-5, with D perhaps matching TRBD1 (6 bases). Trimming pared 5 bases from V and 7 bases from J, leaving 12 bases between. Germline V CDR1 and CDR2: MNHEY, SMNVEV (reference sequence). The CDR3 loop spans 13 amino acids. CDR3 region: CASSRQAIQPQHF. For the CDR3, the DNA is TGTGCCAGCAGTCGACAGGCCATCCAGCCCCAGCATTTT.

The chain recombines TRBV30 with TRBJ2-2; TRBD1 matches 8 bases. The CDR3 length is 15 residues. Germline trimming cut 0 bases from V and 6 bases from J; bases unmatched to any gene: 6. Germline V gene lookup returns CDR1 GTSNPN and CDR2 SVGIG (reference sequence). The CDR3 coding sequence is TGTGCCTGGAGTGTACCGGACAGGGAGGCCGGGGAGCTGTTTTTT. This sequence encodes CAWSVPDREAGELFF.

Details on this clone: One end of the junction fails to match germline, which may point to a read error. The chain carries TRBV7-7 and TRBJ2-5; TRBD1 agrees at 9 bases. The length of the CDR3 is 15 residues. Germline lookup yields CDR1 SSHAT and CDR2 FNYEAQ (reference sequence). CDR3 sequence: CASSSGTGNQETQYF. In DNA form, the CDR3 reads TGTGCTAGCAGCTCCGGGACAGGGAACCAAGAGACCCAGTACTTC.

The chain links TRBV11-3 to TRBJ2-4; 8 nucleotides align to TRBD1. This CDR3 has 15 residues. V lost 5 bases to trimming and J lost 8 bases; unmatched junction nucleotides: 11. The germline V gene encodes CDR1 SGHNT and CDR2 YENEEA. This CDR3 reads CASSPGQGGLDIQYF. CDR3 in DNA: TGTGCCAGCAGCCCAGGACAGGGCGGGCTAGACATTCAGTACTTC.

This chain uses TRBV28 with TRBJ2-7, with no clear D. CDR1 is MDHEN and CDR2 is SYDVKM in the germline V gene. CDR3 size: 13 residues. With 4 bases removed from V and 2 bases from J, the gap between germline ends came to 9 bases. In DNA form, the CDR3 reads TGTGCCAGCAGTTACGCCAGCCCCTACGAGCAGTACTTC. It yields the protein CASSYASPYEQYF.

This clone was counted a single time. This chain links TRBV30 with TRBJ1-1; 8 bases agree with TRBD1. CDR1 is GTSNPN and CDR2 is SVGIG in the germline V gene (reference sequence). The CDR3 covers 15 residues. Trimming took 5 bases from V and 10 from J; bases not matched to a gene: 18. The CDR3 loop reads CAWGPLGDPTGGAFF. The CDR3 bases are TGTGCCTGGGGACCCTTGGGGGACCCCACAGGGGGAGCTTTCTTT.

This chain joins TRBV19 and TRBJ1-5, with 7 bases aligning to TRBD1. Trimming removed 2 bases from V and 5 bases from J; junction bases left unmatched: 3. Germline assignment: CDR1 LNHDA and CDR2 SQIVND (reference sequence). CDR3 size: 14 residues. The CDR3 spells CASSINRGDQPQHF. The CDR3 bases are TGTGCCAGTAGTATAAACAGGGGCGATCAGCCCCAGCATTTT.

This chain links TRBV7-9 with TRBJ1-2; D possibly corresponds to TRBD1 (5 bases). V lost 6 bases, J lost 2 bases, and 13 bases lay in between. Germline V gene data show CDR1 as SEHNR and CDR2 as FQNEAQ (reference sequence). This CDR3 spans 14 amino acids. CDR3: CASRTGQLNYGYTF. CDR3 coding DNA: TGTGCCAGCAGGACCGGACAACTCAACTATGGCTACACCTTC.

This chain links TRBV7-2 with TRBJ1-6; D may be TRBD1 (6 bases). The CDR3 has 17 residues. The V gene lost 4 bases and the J gene lost 4 bases, with 17 bases spanning the gap. In germline, CDR1 is SGHTA, CDR2 FQGNSA. The CDR3 sequence is CASSSDSFLAYNSPLHF. CDR3 sequence (DNA): TGTGCCAGCAGCTCGGACAGCTTTCTGGCGTATAATTCACCCCTCCACTTT.

In DNA form, the CDR3 reads TGTGCCAGCAGCCTTGGGACTAGCGGGGGACCTTACAATGAGCAGTTCTTC. Encoded protein: CASSLGTSGGPYNEQFF. V gene TRBV9 combines with J gene TRBJ2-1; 14 positions match TRBD2. Germline assignment: CDR1 SGDLS and CDR2 YYNGEE. The ends lost 4 bases at V and 4 bases at J; junction bases unmatched: 7. This CDR3 comprises 17 residues.

The genes are TRBV19 and TRBJ2-3; 13 positions match TRBD2. CDR3 length: 16 amino acids. Trimming took 3 bases from V and 5 from J; bases not matched to a gene: 5. Germline CDR1 is LNHDA and CDR2 is SQIVND (reference sequence). The CDR3 spells CASSIGGLAGRDTQYF. As DNA, the CDR3 is TGTGCCAGTAGTATTGGGGGACTAGCGGGGAGAGATACGCAGTATTTT. The complete variable domain, with remaining parts taken from reference TRBV19 and TRBJ2-3, reads DGGITQSPKYLFRKEGQNVTLSCEQNLNHDAMYWYRQDPGQGLRLIYYSQIVNDFQKGDIAEGYSVSREKKESFPLTVTSAQKNPTAFYLCASSIGGLAGRDTQYFGPGTRLTVL.

The chain is built from TRBV6-2 or TRBV6-3 and TRBJ1-6; a possible D gene is TRBD1 (5 bases). Germline CDR1 is MNHEY and CDR2 is SVGEGT. The V end lost 0 bases, the J end lost 6 bases, and 9 bases lay between the germline ends. The CDR3 length is 15 residues. The CDR3 DNA sequence: TGTGCCAGCAGTTACTCGTGGGACTTTAATTCACCCCTCCACTTT. Translated: CASSYSWDFNSPLHF.

The V and J genes are TRBV7-2 and TRBJ2-5; 7 positions match TRBD2. CDR1 SGHTA and CDR2 FQGNSA come from the germline V gene. The ends lost 1 base at V and 2 bases at J; junction bases unmatched: 7. The CDR3 extends over 16 amino acids. The chain's CDR3 is CASSLGVAGVQETQYF. The CDR3 nucleotides read TGTGCCAGCAGCTTAGGAGTGGCGGGAGTTCAAGAGACCCAGTACTTC.